Sequencing of this T cell receptor beta chain was carried out in a study of blood T cells in healthy people across ages. This CDR3 has 15 residues. Trimming cost V 6 bases and J 3 bases; bases outside gene matches: 6. Germline V gene sequence: CDR1 MDHEN, CDR2 SYDVKM. Sample-barcoded 5' priming and a J-beta primer mix drove a second PCR of roughly 7 to 11 cycles. TCRdb reprocessed the 5' RACE reads with MiXCR, giving one entry per CDR3 protein. The table lists about 1.8 million distinct CDR3 sequences, around half of them singletons. The chain employs TRBV28 and TRBJ2-3; the match to TRBD2 covers 10 bases. The TCR originated in a woman in her thirties or forties in good health. The sequenced sample consisted of blood. CDR3 protein: CASRPTSGETDTQYF. The CDR3 DNA reads as TGTGCCAGCAGACCCACTAGCGGGGAAACAGATACGCAGTATTTT.